This paragraph covers one T cell receptor (beta chain) sequence. Antigen: not known. These data originate in a study of cytomegalovirus exposure and HLA in healthy donors. About the research overall: Earlier sequencing of 200 million or so T cells yielded around 100 million unique TCR beta sequences. Study results and limitations: There were some public TCRs occurring in many donors, but most TCR sequences were rare. Highly shared variants forming one cluster were likely a sequencing artifact.

Unrecorded immune exposure was likely among donors, who were nominally healthy when sampled. The PCR had 60 Vbeta and 13 Jbeta primers. Sequencing used immunoSEQ multiplex PCR; TCRdb keeps in-frame clones, though not all of them. The sample contains about 83,000 clones, 81% of which appear only once. CDR3 size: 19 residues. The V gene's germline CDR1 is SGHRS and CDR2 YFSETQ. V gave up 4 bases and J gave up 3 bases; unmatched junction bases: 18. The sequenced sample consisted of PBMCs. The receptor was derived from a woman aged 30 to 39 in good health and CMV-seronegative. This chain uses TRBV5-1 with TRBJ1-2; 10 positions match TRBD1. CDR3 nucleotides: TGCGCCAGCAGCAGGAGTAGCGGGACAGGGGTTAGAGGTTACTATGGCTACACCTTC. Protein: CASSRSSGTGVRGYYGYTF.